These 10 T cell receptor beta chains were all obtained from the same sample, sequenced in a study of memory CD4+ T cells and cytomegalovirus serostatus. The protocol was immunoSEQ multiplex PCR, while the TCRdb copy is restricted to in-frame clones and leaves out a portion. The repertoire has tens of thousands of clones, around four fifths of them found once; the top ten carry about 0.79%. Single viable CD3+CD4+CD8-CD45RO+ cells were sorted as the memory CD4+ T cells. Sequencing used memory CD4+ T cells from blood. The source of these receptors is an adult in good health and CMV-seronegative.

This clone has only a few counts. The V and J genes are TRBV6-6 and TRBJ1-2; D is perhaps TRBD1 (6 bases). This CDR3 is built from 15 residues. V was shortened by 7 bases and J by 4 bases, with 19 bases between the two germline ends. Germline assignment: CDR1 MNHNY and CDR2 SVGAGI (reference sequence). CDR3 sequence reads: CASINGAGVSYGYTF. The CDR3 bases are TGTGCCAGCATCAACGGGGCAGGGGTCAGCTATGGCTACACCTTC.

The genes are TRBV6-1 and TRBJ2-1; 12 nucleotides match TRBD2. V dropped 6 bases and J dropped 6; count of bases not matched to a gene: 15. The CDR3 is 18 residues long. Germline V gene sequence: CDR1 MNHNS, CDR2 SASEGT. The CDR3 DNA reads TGTGCCAGCAGCGAAATCCCCAATCTAGCGGGGGGGGGCAATGAGCAGTTCTTC. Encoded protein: CASSEIPNLAGGGNEQFF.

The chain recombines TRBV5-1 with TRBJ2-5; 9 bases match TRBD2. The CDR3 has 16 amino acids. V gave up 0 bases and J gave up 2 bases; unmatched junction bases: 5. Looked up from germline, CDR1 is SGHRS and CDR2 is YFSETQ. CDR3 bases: TGCGCCAGCAGCTTGGCGGTTGCGGGGGGGCAAGAGACCCAGTACTTC. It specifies CASSLAVAGGQETQYF.

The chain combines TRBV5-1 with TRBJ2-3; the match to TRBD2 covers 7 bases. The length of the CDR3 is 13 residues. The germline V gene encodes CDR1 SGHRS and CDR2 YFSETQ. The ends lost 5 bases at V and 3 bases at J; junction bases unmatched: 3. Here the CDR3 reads CASRLASTDTQYF. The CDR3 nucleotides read TGCGCCAGCAGACTAGCGAGTACAGATACGCAGTATTTT. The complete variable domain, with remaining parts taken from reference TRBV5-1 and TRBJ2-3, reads KAGVTQTPRYLIKTRGQQVTLSCSPISGHRSVSWYQQTPGQGLQFLFEYFSETQRNKGNFPGRFSGRQFSNSRSEMNVSTLELGDSALYLCASRLASTDTQYFGPGTRLTVL.

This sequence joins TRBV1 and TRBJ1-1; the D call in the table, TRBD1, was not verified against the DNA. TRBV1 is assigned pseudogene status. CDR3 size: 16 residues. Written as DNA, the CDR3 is TGCACCAGCAGCCAAGTTGCGACAGCAATGAACACTGAAGCTTTCTTT. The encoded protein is CTSSQVATAMNTEAFF.

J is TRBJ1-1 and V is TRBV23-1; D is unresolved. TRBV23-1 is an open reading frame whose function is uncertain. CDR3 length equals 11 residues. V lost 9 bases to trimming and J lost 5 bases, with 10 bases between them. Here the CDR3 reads CARGWFTEAFF. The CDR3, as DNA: TGCGCCAGGGGTTGGTTTACTGAAGCTTTCTTT.

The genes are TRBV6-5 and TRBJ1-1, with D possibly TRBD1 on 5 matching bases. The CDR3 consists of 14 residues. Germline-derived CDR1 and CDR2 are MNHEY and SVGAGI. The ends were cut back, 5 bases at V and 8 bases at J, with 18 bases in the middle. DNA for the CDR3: TGTGCCAGCAGTACTCGACAGACAACCTCAGAAGCTTTCTTT. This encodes CASSTRQTTSEAFF.

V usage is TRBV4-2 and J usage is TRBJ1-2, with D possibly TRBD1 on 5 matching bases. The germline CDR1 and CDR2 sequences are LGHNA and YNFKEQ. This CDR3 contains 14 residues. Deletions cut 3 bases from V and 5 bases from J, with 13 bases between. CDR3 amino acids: CASSHLTQGYGYTF. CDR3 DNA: TGTGCCAGCAGCCATCTCACCCAGGGATATGGCTACACCTTC.

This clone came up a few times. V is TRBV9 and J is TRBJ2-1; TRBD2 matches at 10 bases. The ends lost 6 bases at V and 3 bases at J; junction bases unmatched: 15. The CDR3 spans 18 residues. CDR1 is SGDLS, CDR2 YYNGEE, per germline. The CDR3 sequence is CASTKENQAGGDYNEQFF. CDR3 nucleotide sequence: TGTGCCAGCACCAAAGAAAACCAAGCGGGGGGGGACTACAATGAGCAGTTCTTC.

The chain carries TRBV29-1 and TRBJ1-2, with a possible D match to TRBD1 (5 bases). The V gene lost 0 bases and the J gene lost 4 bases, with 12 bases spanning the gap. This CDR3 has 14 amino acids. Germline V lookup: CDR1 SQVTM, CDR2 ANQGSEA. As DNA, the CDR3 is TGCAGCGTTGAAGATCTGAGGACAATCTATGGCTACACCTTC. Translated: CSVEDLRTIYGYTF.